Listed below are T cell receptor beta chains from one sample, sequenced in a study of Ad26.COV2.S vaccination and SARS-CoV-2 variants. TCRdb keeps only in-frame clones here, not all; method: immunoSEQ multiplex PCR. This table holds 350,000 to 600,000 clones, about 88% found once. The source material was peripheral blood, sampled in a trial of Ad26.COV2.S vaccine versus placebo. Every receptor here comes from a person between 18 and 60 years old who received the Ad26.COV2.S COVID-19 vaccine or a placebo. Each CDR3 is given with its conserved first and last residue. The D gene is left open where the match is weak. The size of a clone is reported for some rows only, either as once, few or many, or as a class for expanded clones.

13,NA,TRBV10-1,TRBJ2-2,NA,CASSALSTGELFF,TGCGCCAGCAGTGCGCTATCCACCGGGGAGCTGTTTTTT
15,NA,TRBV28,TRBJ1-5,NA,CASEETTRTNQPQHF,TGTGCCAGCGAAGAAACAACCAGGACGAATCAGCCCCAGCATTTT
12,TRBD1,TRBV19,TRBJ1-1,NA,CARRQGNTEAFF,TGTGCCAGACGACAGGGTAATACTGAAGCTTTCTTT
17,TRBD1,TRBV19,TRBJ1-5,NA,CASSIPQARGSNQPQHF,TGTGCCAGTAGTATCCCACAGGCCAGGGGGAGCAATCAGCCCCAGCATTTT
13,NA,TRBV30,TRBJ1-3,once,CAWSMGPGNTIYF,TGTGCCTGGAGTATGGGCCCTGGAAACACCATATATTTT
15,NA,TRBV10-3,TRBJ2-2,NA,CATKGPALNTGELFF,TGTGCCACTAAGGGCCCGGCACTTAACACCGGGGAGCTGTTTTTT
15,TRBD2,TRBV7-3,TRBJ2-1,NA,CASSLGSGRGNEQFF,TGTGCCAGCAGCTTAGGTAGCGGGAGAGGGAATGAGCAGTTCTTC
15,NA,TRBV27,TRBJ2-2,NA,CASKPWGHYTGELFF,TGTGCCAGCAAACCTTGGGGACACTACACCGGGGAGCTGTTTTTT
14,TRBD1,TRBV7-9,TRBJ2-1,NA,CASSPGQGTNEQFF,TGTGCCAGCAGCCCCGGACAGGGGACCAATGAGCAGTTCTTC
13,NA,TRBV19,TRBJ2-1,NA,CASKETTLNEQFF,TGTGCCAGTAAGGAGACCACTCTCAATGAGCAGTTCTTC
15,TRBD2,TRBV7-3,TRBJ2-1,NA,CASSRSGSSYNEQFF,TGTGCCAGCAGCCGGAGCGGGAGCTCCTACAATGAGCAGTTCTTC
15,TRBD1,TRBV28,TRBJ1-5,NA,CASSRQGAVRQPQHF,TGTGCCAGCAGCAGACAGGGGGCGGTTAGACAGCCCCAGCATTTT
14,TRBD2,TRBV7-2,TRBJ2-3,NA,CASSIGTSGRAEYF,TGTGCCAGCAGCATCGGGACTAGCGGGAGGGCTGAGTATTTT
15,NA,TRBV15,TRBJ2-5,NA,CATSRDPSGDETQYF,TGTGCCACCAGCAGAGATCCGTCAGGGGACGAGACCCAGTACTTC
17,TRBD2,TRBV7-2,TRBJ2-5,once,CASSFWTSGPPQETQYF,TGTGCCAGCAGCTTCTGGACTAGCGGGCCCCCCCAAGAGACCCAGTACTTC
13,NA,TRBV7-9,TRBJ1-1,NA,CASSSTLNTEAFF,TGTGCCAGCAGCTCGACCTTGAACACTGAAGCTTTCTTT
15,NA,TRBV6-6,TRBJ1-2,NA,CASTTLGGGNYGYTF,TGTGCCAGCACCACCCTAGGGGGAGGGAACTATGGCTACACCTTC
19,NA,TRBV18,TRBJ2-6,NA,CASSPRVLVTISGANVLTF,TGTGCCAGCTCACCACGTGTTCTAGTGACTATCTCTGGGGCCAACGTCCTGACTTTC
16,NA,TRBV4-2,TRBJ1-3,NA,CASSQGFGGEGNTIYF,TGTGCCAGCAGCCAAGGTTTTGGGGGCGAAGGAAACACCATATATTTT
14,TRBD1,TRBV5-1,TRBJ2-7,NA,CASSAGTGSYEQYF,TGCGCCAGCAGCGCGGGGACAGGGTCCTACGAGCAGTACTTC
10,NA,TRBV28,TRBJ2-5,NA,CASGRETQYF,TGTGCCAGCGGTAGAGAGACCCAGTACTTC
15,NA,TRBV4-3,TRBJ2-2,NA,CASSQVDRYTGELFF,TGCGCCAGCAGCCAAGTGGACAGATACACCGGGGAGCTGTTTTTT
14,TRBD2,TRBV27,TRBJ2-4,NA,CASRGLAGVNIQYF,TGTGCCAGCAGAGGACTAGCGGGAGTAAACATTCAGTACTTC
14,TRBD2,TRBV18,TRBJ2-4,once,CASSPEGRAGLQYF,TGTGCCAGCTCCCCAGAAGGACGAGCGGGGCTACAGTACTTC
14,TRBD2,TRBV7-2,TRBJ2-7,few,CASSGGGTPYEQYF,TGTGCCAGCAGCGGGGGGGGTACCCCCTACGAGCAGTACTTC
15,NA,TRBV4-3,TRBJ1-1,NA,CASSQVTGTGTEAFF,TGCGCCAGCAGCCAAGTAACAGGGACGGGCACTGAAGCTTTCTTT
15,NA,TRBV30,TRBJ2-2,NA,CAWGQFWGSSGELFF,TGTGCCTGGGGTCAGTTCTGGGGGAGCTCCGGGGAGCTGTTTTTT
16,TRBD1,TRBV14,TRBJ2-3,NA,CASSQFGQGASDTQYF,TGTGCCAGCAGCCAATTTGGACAGGGGGCGTCCGATACGCAGTATTTT
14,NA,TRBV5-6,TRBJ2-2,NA,CASSLSGYTGELFF,TGTGCCAGCAGCTTGTCGGGGTACACCGGGGAGCTGTTTTTT
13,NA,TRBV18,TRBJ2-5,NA,CASSPPGGETQYF,TGTGCCAGCTCACCACCAGGGGGAGAGACCCAGTACTTC
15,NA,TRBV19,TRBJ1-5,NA,CASSIGSEMAQPQHF,TGTGCCAGTAGTATAGGGTCAGAGATGGCTCAGCCCCAGCATTTT
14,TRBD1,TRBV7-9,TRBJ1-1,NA,CASRRQGVVTEAFF,TGTGCCAGCAGGCGTCAGGGGGTGGTCACTGAAGCTTTCTTT
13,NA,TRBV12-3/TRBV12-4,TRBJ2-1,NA,CASSLANGAEQFF,TGTGCCAGCAGTTTAGCGAATGGGGCCGAGCAGTTCTTC
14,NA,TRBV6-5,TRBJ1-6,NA,CASSLTGYISPLHF,TGTGCCAGCAGCCTTACAGGGTACATTTCACCCCTCCACTTT
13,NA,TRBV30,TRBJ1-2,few,CAWSPQKNYGYTF,TGTGCCTGGAGTCCGCAGAAGAACTATGGCTACACCTTC
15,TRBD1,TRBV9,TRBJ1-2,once,CASRGGTGEELGYTF,TGTGCCAGCAGGGGCGGGACAGGGGAAGAGTTGGGCTACACCTTC
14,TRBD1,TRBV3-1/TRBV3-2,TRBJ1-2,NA,CASRATGDPDGYTF,TGTGCCAGCAGAGCCACAGGGGATCCGGATGGCTACACCTTC
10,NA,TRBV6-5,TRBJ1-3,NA,CASSQDTIYF,TGTGCCAGCAGCCAGGACACCATATATTTT
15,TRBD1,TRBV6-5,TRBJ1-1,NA,CASRSGTGGAIEAFF,TGTGCCAGCAGATCCGGGACAGGGGGCGCGATTGAAGCTTTCTTT
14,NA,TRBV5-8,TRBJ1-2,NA,CASSYPQGNYGYTF,TGTGCCAGCAGCTATCCTCAGGGGAACTATGGCTACACCTTC
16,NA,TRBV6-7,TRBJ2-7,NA,CANPERIDFSLYEQYF,TGTGCCAACCCGGAGAGGATAGACTTCTCACTCTACGAGCAGTACTTC
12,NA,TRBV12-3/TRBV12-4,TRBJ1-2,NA,CASRNRDFGYTF,TGTGCCAGCAGAAACAGGGATTTTGGCTACACCTTC
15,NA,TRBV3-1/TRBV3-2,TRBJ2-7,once,CASSPNYGNGYEQYF,TGTGCCAGCAGCCCAAACTACGGGAACGGCTACGAGCAGTACTTC
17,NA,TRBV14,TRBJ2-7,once,CASSQDQGGTWFLKQYF,TGTGCCAGCAGCCAAGATCAGGGGGGAACGTGGTTTCTTAAGCAGTACTTC
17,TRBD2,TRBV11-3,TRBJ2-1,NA,CASSLGTSGRPYNEQFF,TGTGCCAGCAGCTTAGGGACTAGCGGGAGGCCCTACAATGAGCAGTTCTTC
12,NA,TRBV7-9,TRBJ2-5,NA,CASSAAGETQYF,TGTGCCAGCAGTGCCGCCGGAGAGACCCAGTACTTC
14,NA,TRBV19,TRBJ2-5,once,CASSLRTPQETQYF,TGTGCCAGTAGTTTGAGGACACCCCAAGAGACCCAGTACTTC
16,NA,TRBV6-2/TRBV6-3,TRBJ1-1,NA,CASSLFTPGVNTEAFF,TGTGCCAGCAGTTTATTTACCCCGGGAGTGAACACTGAAGCTTTCTTT
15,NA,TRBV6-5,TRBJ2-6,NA,CASSLRHSGANVLTF,TGTGCCAGCAGTCTTCGACACTCTGGGGCCAACGTCCTGACTTTC
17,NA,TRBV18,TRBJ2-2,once,CASSPRINQRNTGELFF,TGTGCCAGCTCACCACGGATTAATCAGCGGAACACCGGGGAGCTGTTTTTT
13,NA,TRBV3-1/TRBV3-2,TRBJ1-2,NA,CASSPSGLYGYTF,TGTGCCAGCAGCCCGTCCGGGCTTTATGGCTACACCTTC
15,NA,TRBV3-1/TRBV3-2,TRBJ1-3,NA,CASSQDPSSGNTIYF,TGTGCCAGCAGCCAAGACCCAAGCTCTGGAAACACCATATATTTT